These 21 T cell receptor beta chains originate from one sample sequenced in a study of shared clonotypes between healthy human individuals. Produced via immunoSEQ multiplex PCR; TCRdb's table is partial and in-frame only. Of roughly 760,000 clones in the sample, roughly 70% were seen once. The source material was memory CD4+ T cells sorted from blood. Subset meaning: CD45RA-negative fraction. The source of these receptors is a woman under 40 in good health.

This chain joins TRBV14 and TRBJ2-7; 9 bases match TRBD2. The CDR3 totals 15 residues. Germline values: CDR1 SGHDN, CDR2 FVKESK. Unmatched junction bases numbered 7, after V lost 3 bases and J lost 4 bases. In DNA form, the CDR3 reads TGTGCCAGCAGCCAGCTTAGCGGGAGTCGGTACGAGCAGTACTTC. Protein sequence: CASSQLSGSRYEQYF.

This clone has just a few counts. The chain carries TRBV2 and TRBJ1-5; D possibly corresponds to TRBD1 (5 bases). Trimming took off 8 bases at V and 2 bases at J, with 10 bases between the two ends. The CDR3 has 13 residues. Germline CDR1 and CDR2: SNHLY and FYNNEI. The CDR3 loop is CASQGMRNQPQHF. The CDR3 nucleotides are TGTGCCAGCCAGGGTATGCGCAATCAGCCCCAGCATTTT.

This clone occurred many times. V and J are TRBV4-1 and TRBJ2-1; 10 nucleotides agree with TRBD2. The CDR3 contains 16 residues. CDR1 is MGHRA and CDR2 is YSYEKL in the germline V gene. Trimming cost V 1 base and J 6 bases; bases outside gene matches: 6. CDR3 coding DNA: TGCGCCAGCAGCCAAGGCCCCACTAGCGGGATCAATGAGCAGTTCTTC. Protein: CASSQGPTSGINEQFF.

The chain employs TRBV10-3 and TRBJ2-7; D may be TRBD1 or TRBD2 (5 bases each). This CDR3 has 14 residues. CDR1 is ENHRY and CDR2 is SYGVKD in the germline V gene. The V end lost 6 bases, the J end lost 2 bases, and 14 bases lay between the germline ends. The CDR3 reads CAIRERDGPYEQYF. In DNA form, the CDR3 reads TGTGCCATCAGGGAGAGGGACGGACCCTACGAGCAGTACTTC.

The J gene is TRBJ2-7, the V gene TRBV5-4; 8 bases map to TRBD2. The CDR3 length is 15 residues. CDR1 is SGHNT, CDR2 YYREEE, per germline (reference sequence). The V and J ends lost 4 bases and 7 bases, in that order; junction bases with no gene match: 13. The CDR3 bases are TGTGCCAGCAGCCGAGCGGGGGCGGTCCCAGGGGAGCAGTACTTC. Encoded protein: CASSRAGAVPGEQYF.

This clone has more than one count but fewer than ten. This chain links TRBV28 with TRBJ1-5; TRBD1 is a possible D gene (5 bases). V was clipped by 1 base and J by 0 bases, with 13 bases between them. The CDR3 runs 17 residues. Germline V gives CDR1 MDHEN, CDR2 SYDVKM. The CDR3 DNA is TGTGCCAGCAGTTTATTTAGTCGGGGGTATAGCAATCAGCCCCAGCATTTT. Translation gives CASSLFSRGYSNQPQHF.

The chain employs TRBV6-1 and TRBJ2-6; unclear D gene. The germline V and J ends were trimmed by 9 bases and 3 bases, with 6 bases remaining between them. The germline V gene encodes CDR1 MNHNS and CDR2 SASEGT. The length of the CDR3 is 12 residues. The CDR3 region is CARGSGANVLTF. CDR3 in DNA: TGTGCCAGGGGTAGTGGGGCCAACGTCCTGACTTTC.

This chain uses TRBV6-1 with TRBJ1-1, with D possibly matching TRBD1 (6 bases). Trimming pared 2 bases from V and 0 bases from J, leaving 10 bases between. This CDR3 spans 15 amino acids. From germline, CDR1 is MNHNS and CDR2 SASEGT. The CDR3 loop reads CASSEFTGMNTEAFF. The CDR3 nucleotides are TGTGCCAGCAGTGAATTTACAGGGATGAACACTGAAGCTTTCTTT.

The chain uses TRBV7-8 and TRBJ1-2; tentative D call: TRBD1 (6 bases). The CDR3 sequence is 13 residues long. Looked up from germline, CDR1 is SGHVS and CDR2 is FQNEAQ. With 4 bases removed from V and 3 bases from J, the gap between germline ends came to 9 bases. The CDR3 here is CASSSGEDYGYTF. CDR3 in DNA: TGTGCCAGCAGCTCAGGGGAGGACTATGGCTACACCTTC.

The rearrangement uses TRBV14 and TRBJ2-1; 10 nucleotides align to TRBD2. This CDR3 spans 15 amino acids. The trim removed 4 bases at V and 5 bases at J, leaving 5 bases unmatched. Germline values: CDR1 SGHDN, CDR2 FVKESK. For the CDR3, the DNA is TGTGCCAGCAGCCCTATACTAGCGGGGAACAATGAGCAGTTCTTC. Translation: CASSPILAGNNEQFF.

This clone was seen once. The CDR3 DNA follows: TGTGCCAGCAGCTTGGGCCTAGGGGACGGCCTCGGATTAGAGACCCAGTACTTC. Its protein is CASSLGLGDGLGLETQYF. The J gene is TRBJ2-5, the V gene TRBV11-2, with D perhaps matching TRBD1 or TRBD2 (5 bases each). Trimming removed 3 bases at V and 4 bases at J, with 24 bases between. The CDR3 runs to 18 residues. CDR1 and CDR2 from the germline V gene are SGHAT and FQNNGV. The full variable domain, its missing parts supplied by reference TRBV11-2 and TRBJ2-5, is EAGVAQSPRYKIIEKRQSVAFWCNPISGHATLYWYQQILGQGPKLLIQFQNNGVVDDSQLPKDRFSAERLKGVDSTLKIQPAKLEDSAVYLCASSLGLGDGLGLETQYFGPGTRLLVL.

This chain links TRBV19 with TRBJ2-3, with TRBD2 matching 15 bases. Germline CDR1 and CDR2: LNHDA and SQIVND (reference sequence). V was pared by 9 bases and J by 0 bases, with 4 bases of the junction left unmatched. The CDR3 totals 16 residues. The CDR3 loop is CASRTSGGASTDTQYF. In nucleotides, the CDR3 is TGTGCCAGCCGGACTAGCGGGGGGGCTAGCACAGATACGCAGTATTTT.

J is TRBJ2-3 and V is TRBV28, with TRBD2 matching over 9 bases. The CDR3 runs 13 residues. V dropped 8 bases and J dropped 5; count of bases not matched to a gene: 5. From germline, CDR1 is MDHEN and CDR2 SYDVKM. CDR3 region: CASLAGNGDTQYF. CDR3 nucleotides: TGTGCCAGCCTAGCGGGAAATGGAGATACGCAGTATTTT.

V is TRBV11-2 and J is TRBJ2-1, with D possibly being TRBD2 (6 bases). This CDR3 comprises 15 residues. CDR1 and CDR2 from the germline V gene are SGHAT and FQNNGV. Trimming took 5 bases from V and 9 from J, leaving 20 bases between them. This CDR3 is CASSTTRLESPEQFF. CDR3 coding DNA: TGTGCCAGCAGCACGACCCGACTAGAAAGCCCTGAGCAGTTCTTC. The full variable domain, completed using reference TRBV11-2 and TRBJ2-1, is EAGVAQSPRYKIIEKRQSVAFWCNPISGHATLYWYQQILGQGPKLLIQFQNNGVVDDSQLPKDRFSAERLKGVDSTLKIQPAKLEDSAVYLCASSTTRLESPEQFFGPGTRLTVL.

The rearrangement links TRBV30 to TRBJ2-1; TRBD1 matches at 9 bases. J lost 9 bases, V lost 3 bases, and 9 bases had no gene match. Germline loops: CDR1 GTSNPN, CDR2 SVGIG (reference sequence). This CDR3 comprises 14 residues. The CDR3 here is CAWRQGARGLEQFF. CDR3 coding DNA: TGTGCCTGGAGACAGGGGGCTCGGGGTCTTGAGCAGTTCTTC.

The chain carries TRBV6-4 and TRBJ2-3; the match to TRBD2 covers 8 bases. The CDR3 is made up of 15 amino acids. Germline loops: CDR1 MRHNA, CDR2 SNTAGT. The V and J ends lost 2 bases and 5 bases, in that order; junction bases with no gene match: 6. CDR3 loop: CASSDTGGPGDTQYF. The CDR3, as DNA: TGTGCCAGCAGTGACACGGGAGGGCCGGGAGATACGCAGTATTTT.

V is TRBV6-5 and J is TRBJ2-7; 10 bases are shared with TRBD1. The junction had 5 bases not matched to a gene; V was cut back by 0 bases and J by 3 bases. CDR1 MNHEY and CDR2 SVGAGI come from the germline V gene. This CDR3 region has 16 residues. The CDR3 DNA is TGTGCCAGCAGTTACTCGGGCCGGGACAGGGGCTACGAGCAGTACTTC. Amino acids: CASSYSGRDRGYEQYF.

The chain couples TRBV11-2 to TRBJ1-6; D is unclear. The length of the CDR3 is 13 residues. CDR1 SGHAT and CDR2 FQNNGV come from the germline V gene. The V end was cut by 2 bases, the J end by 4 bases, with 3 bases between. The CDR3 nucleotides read TGTGCCAGCAGCTTATTGTATAATTCACCCCTCCACTTT. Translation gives CASSLLYNSPLHF.

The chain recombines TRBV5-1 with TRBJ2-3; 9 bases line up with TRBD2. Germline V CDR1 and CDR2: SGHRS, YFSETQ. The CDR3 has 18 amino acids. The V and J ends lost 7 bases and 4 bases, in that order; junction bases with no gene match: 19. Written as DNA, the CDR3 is TGCGCCAGCTCAGGGGGTCAAGGGGTAGCGGGAGTCCCAGATACGCAGTATTTT. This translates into CASSGGQGVAGVPDTQYF.

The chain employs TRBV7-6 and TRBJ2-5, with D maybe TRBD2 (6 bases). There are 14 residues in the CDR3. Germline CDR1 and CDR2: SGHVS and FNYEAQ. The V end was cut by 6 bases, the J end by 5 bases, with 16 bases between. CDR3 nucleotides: TGTGCCAGCAGGTCCTCGGGAGCGTCGGAGACCCAGTACTTC. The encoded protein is CASRSSGASETQYF.

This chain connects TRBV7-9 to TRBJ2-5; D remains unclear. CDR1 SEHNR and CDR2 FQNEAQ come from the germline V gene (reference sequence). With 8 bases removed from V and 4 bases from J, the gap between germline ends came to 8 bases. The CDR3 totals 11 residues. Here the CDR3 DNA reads TGTGCCAGCGGAGCTAGAGAGACCCAGTACTTC. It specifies CASGARETQYF.